This T cell receptor (beta chain) came from a study of CD4 T cells in relation to SARS-CoV-2 and coronaviruses. Overall study context: The restricting HLA molecule for shared crossreactive spike epitopes was mapped.

To note about this clone: Its antigen is still unknown.

Data came from immunoSEQ multiplex PCR; TCRdb stores just in-frame clones and leaves some out. The table has some 20,000 clones, nearly 75% seen once. Unexposed donor CD4+ T cells date from about 2011-2018, before the COVID-19 pandemic. The cells were cultured for around ten days before CD4+ T cells were isolated. Testing used SARS-CoV-2 S/N and four cold-coronavirus spikes on unexposed-donor CD4+ T cells, cells permitting. The CDR3 sequence is 11 residues long. Germline V lookup: CDR1 LNHDA, CDR2 SQIVND (reference sequence). The source material was CD4+ T cells from PBMCs, cultured in vitro. This TCR was recovered from a human donor in good health. The chain has TRBV19 and TRBJ1-1; 9 bases fit TRBD1. Written as DNA, the CDR3 is TGTTGTACAGGGGGCGAGACTGAAGCTTTCTTT. This translates into CCTGGETEAFF.